These 23 T cell receptor beta chains were all obtained from the same sample, sequenced in a study of T cell changes during pregnancy in multiple sclerosis. The table came from immunoSEQ multiplex PCR; TCRdb's copy has only in-frame clones and leaves some out. The table shows some 100,000 clones, with more than 85% occurring only once. The sequencing used peripheral blood, collected in the second trimester of pregnancy. Receptors originate from a female donor with multiple sclerosis, enrolled in a pregnancy study.

The V and J genes are TRBV28 and TRBJ2-7; the D gene is possibly TRBD2 (6 bases). Trimming removed 2 bases from V and 1 base from J, with 15 bases in between. The V gene's germline CDR1 is MDHEN and CDR2 SYDVKM. The CDR3 has 16 amino acids. The CDR3 region is CASSLPRLVHSYEQYF. DNA for the CDR3: TGTGCCAGCAGTTTACCACGACTAGTACATTCCTACGAGCAGTACTTC.

The chain has TRBV10-3 and TRBJ2-7; TRBD2 matches at 7 bases. V was clipped by 10 bases and J by 3 bases; unmatched bases: 6. This CDR3 region has 12 residues. From germline, CDR1 is ENHRY and CDR2 SYGVKD. The CDR3 coding sequence is TGTGCCACCGGACGGGGGGACTACGAGCAGTACTTC. Protein sequence: CATGRGDYEQYF.

The rearrangement links TRBV5-1 to TRBJ2-7; a weak D match, TRBD2 (6 bases). This CDR3 contains 14 residues. The V end lost 7 bases, the J end lost 3 bases, and 17 bases lay between the germline ends. Germline CDR1 and CDR2: SGHRS and YFSETQ. CDR3 residues: CASARASAIYEQYF. CDR3 nucleotide sequence: TGCGCCAGCGCCAGGGCTAGCGCTATCTACGAGCAGTACTTC. The full variable domain, rest sourced from reference TRBV5-1 and TRBJ2-7, is KAGVTQTPRYLIKTRGQQVTLSCSPISGHRSVSWYQQTPGQGLQFLFEYFSETQRNKGNFPGRFSGRQFSNSRSEMNVSTLELGDSALYLCASARASAIYEQYFGPGTRLTVT.

V and J are TRBV5-1 and TRBJ2-3; TRBD2 might be the D (6 bases). Germline lookup yields CDR1 SGHRS and CDR2 YFSETQ. This CDR3 is 14 amino acids long. V lost 2 bases, J lost 6 bases, and 13 bases lay in between. In DNA form, the CDR3 reads TGCGCCAGCAGCTTACAACTAGCAGGGGATACGCAGTATTTT. Its translation is CASSLQLAGDTQYF. Based on the CDR3 plus reference TRBV5-1 and TRBJ2-3, the full variable domain is KAGVTQTPRYLIKTRGQQVTLSCSPISGHRSVSWYQQTPGQGLQFLFEYFSETQRNKGNFPGRFSGRQFSNSRSEMNVSTLELGDSALYLCASSLQLAGDTQYFGPGTRLTVL.

The chain employs TRBV10-3 and TRBJ2-1; 12 bases fit TRBD2. The germline V gene encodes CDR1 ENHRY and CDR2 SYGVKD. CDR3 size: 16 residues. After removal of 2 bases from V and 4 bases from J, the junction contained 3 bases not matched to a gene. CDR3 sequence reads: CAISERTSGDYNEQFF. CDR3 coding DNA: TGTGCCATCAGTGAGCGGACTAGCGGGGATTACAATGAGCAGTTCTTC.

This chain joins TRBV7-2 and TRBJ2-2; 11 nucleotides align to TRBD1. With 4 bases clipped from V and 7 bases from J, the junction kept 5 bases outside the gene matches. CDR1 and CDR2 from the germline V gene are SGHTA and FQGNSA. There are 15 residues in the CDR3. In DNA form, the CDR3 reads TGTGCCAGCAGCTGGCCGGGACAGGGGGTCGGGGAGCTGTTTTTT. Amino acid sequence: CASSWPGQGVGELFF.

This clone was seen just once. V gene TRBV19 combines with J gene TRBJ1-3, with 9 bases matching TRBD1. Germline trimming cut 10 bases from V and 3 bases from J; bases unmatched to any gene: 16. CDR1 is LNHDA and CDR2 is SQIVND in the germline V gene (reference sequence). The CDR3 has 17 amino acids. CDR3 in amino acids: CATRIRPGQGVGNTIYF. Here the CDR3 DNA reads TGTGCCACCCGAATTCGTCCGGGACAGGGAGTTGGAAACACCATATATTTT.

This chain joins TRBV10-3 and TRBJ2-7; the D gene is possibly TRBD1 (5 bases). The germline CDR1 and CDR2 sequences are ENHRY and SYGVKD. The length of the CDR3 is 13 residues. With 3 bases removed from V and 3 bases from J, the gap between germline ends came to 9 bases. The CDR3: CAISDRQGYEQYF. CDR3 DNA sequence: TGTGCCATCAGTGACCGGCAGGGCTACGAGCAGTACTTC.

The chain recombines TRBV19 with TRBJ2-3, with TRBD2 matching over 16 bases. In germline, CDR1 is LNHDA, CDR2 SQIVND (reference sequence). The CDR3 runs to 19 residues. The V and J ends lost 6 bases and 2 bases, in that order; junction bases with no gene match: 11. CDR3 amino acids: CASSSTGTSGRGTTDTQYF. The CDR3 region has the DNA TGTGCCAGTAGCTCGACCGGGACTAGCGGGAGGGGTACCACAGATACGCAGTATTTT.

The V and J genes are TRBV5-1 and TRBJ2-7, with 9 bases fitting TRBD2. Germline lookup yields CDR1 SGHRS and CDR2 YFSETQ. The CDR3 has 17 residues. Trimming removed 0 bases from V and 1 base from J; junction bases left unmatched: 8. For the CDR3, the DNA is TGCGCCAGCAGCTTGGGTTTACGGGCGGGAGGGTCCTACGAGCAGTACTTC. This codes for CASSLGLRAGGSYEQYF.

The chain links TRBV19 to TRBJ2-4; D is unresolved. Germline V CDR1 and CDR2: LNHDA, SQIVND (reference sequence). The CDR3 loop spans 14 amino acids. V was clipped by 4 bases and J by 0 bases, with 7 bases between them. CDR3 protein: CASSKFLAKNIQYF. CDR3 DNA: TGTGCCAGTAGTAAATTCCTAGCCAAAAACATTCAGTACTTC.

The rearrangement links TRBV11-2 to TRBJ2-3; a possible D gene is TRBD1 (8 bases). Looked up from germline, CDR1 is SGHAT and CDR2 is FQNNGV. CDR3 size: 19 residues. Deletions cut 3 bases from V and 4 bases from J, with 26 bases between. Written as DNA, the CDR3 is TGTGCCAGCAGCTTTACAGGGGGAGGGAGCGGGAAAAGGGCAGATACGCAGTATTTT. It specifies CASSFTGGGSGKRADTQYF.

This clone was seen just once. The rearrangement links TRBV6-1 to TRBJ2-1; no clear D. Germline CDR1 and CDR2: MNHNS and SASEGT. With 7 bases removed from V and 0 bases from J, the gap between germline ends came to 10 bases. The CDR3 runs to 14 residues. CDR3 in amino acids: CASTRYTSYNEQFF. CDR3 nucleotide sequence: TGTGCCAGCACTAGATATACCTCCTACAATGAGCAGTTCTTC.

The chain joins TRBV19 to TRBJ2-7; possibly TRBD2 for D (6 bases). Germline values: CDR1 LNHDA, CDR2 SQIVND (reference sequence). This CDR3 spans 16 amino acids. Trimming removed 0 bases at V and 2 bases at J, with 14 bases between. The CDR3 region is CASSIETGRFAYEQYF. The CDR3, as DNA: TGTGCCAGTAGTATAGAAACCGGGAGATTTGCCTACGAGCAGTACTTC.

The V and J genes are TRBV5-1 and TRBJ1-5; 7 bases match TRBD1. The CDR3 extends over 13 amino acids. Germline loops: CDR1 SGHRS, CDR2 YFSETQ. Unmatched junction bases numbered 1, after V lost 2 bases and J lost 5 bases. Here the CDR3 DNA reads TGCGCCAGCAGCTTACAGGGGCATCAGCCCCAGCATTTT. It encodes CASSLQGHQPQHF.

The chain combines TRBV28 with TRBJ2-7; a possible D gene is TRBD1 (6 bases). Trimming removed 4 bases at V and 5 bases at J, with 12 bases between. The germline V gene has CDR1 MDHEN and CDR2 SYDVKM. The CDR3 length is 13 residues. CDR3 in amino acids: CASSSGQSDEQYF. The DNA of the CDR3 is TGTGCCAGCAGTTCAGGACAGTCGGACGAGCAGTACTTC.

The V call is TRBV5-3, the J call TRBJ2-1; TRBD2 matches 10 bases. TRBV5-3 is an ORF, and what it does is uncertain. The CDR3 spans 16 residues. Trimming cost V 0 bases and J 4 bases; bases outside gene matches: 4. DNA for the CDR3: TGTGCCAGAAGCTTGGGGTTAGCGGGAGGTTACAATGAGCAGTTCTTC. Translating it yields CARSLGLAGGYNEQFF.

This clone was detected only a few times. The chain employs TRBV5-1 and TRBJ1-1, with D tentatively TRBD1 (5 bases). The germline V gene has CDR1 SGHRS and CDR2 YFSETQ. V was cut by 0 bases and J by 8 bases, with 17 bases left in between. The CDR3 extends over 15 amino acids. The CDR3, as DNA: TGCGCCAGCAGCTTGGAAACAGGCTCCGGTCGAGAAGCTTTCTTT. Translation gives CASSLETGSGREAFF.

This chain links TRBV10-3 with TRBJ2-7; D possibly corresponds to TRBD2 (7 bases). This CDR3 has 13 amino acids. Per germline, CDR1 ENHRY and CDR2 SYGVKD. Trimming left V 6 bases short and J 7 bases short, with 16 bases between. The CDR3 region is CAIRYREGEEQYF. DNA of the CDR3: TGTGCCATCAGATACAGGGAGGGTGAGGAGCAGTACTTC.

As for this clone: Different DNA sequences within this sample yield the same CDR3. This chain links TRBV5-1 with TRBJ1-1; tentatively, D is TRBD1 (5 bases). The CDR3 length is 14 residues. The germline V and J ends were trimmed by 0 bases and 1 base, with 7 bases remaining between them. Germline V lookup: CDR1 SGHRS, CDR2 YFSETQ. CDR3 sequence (DNA): TGCGCCAGCAGCTTGGCCGGGGGGAACACTGAAGCTTTCTTT. It translates to CASSLAGGNTEAFF.

CDR3 amino acids: CASSLLGVSGNTIYF. DNA of the CDR3: TGTGCCAGCAGTTTATTGGGAGTCTCTGGAAACACCATATATTTT. The chain links TRBV28 to TRBJ1-3; D is undetermined. Trimming removed 1 base from V and 0 bases from J, with 7 bases in between. The CDR3 length is 15 residues. Germline values: CDR1 MDHEN, CDR2 SYDVKM.

This rearrangement joins TRBV28 to TRBJ2-7, with 10 positions matching TRBD1. The junction had 7 bases not matched to a gene; V was cut back by 2 bases and J by 9 bases. Germline V gene sequence: CDR1 MDHEN, CDR2 SYDVKM. The CDR3 length is 14 residues. CDR3: CASSLTGTGVGQYF. The CDR3 DNA follows: TGTGCCAGCAGTTTAACCGGGACAGGGGTTGGGCAGTACTTC.

This clone was seen once. The chain combines TRBV19 with TRBJ2-3; weak D call: TRBD1 (6 bases). Between the trimmed V and J ends, which lost 4 bases and 6 bases, there was a span of 23 bases. Looked up from germline, CDR1 is LNHDA and CDR2 is SQIVND (reference sequence). The CDR3 has 17 residues. The CDR3 sequence is CASSKFFEKRGSDTQYF. CDR3 sequence (DNA): TGTGCCAGTAGTAAATTTTTTGAGAAAAGGGGGTCGGATACGCAGTATTTT.